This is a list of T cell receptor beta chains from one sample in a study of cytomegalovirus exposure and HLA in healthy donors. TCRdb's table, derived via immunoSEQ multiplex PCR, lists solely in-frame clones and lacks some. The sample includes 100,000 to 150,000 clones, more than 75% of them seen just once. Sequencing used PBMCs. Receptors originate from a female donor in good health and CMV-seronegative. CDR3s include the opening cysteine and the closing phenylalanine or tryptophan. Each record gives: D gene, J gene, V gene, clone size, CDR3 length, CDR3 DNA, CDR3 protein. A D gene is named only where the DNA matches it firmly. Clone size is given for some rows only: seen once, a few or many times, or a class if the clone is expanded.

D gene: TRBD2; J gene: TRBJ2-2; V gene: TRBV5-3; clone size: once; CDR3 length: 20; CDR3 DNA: TGTGCCAGAAGTGGGGTCGAAAAGCGGGAGGACGCAGAGCAAACCGGGGAGCTGTTTTTT; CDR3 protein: CARSGVEKREDAEQTGELFF
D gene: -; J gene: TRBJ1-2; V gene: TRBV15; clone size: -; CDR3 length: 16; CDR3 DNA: TGTGCCACCAGCAGAGCCTCCAGGGACATCGACTATGGCTACACCTTC; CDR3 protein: CATSRASRDIDYGYTF
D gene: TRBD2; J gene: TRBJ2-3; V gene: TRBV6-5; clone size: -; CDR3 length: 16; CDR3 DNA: TGTGCCAGCAGTTACTCTAGCGGGAGTGACACAGATACGCAGTATTTT; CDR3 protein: CASSYSSGSDTDTQYF
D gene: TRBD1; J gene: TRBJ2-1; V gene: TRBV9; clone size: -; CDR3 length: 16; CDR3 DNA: TGTGCCAGCAGCGCGAGGGGGCTCTTAGACTACAATGAGCAGTTCTTC; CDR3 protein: CASSARGLLDYNEQFF
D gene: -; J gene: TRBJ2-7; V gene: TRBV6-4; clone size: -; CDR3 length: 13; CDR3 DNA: TGTGCCAGCAGTGACTCTAACTTGTACGAGCAGTACTTC; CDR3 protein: CASSDSNLYEQYF
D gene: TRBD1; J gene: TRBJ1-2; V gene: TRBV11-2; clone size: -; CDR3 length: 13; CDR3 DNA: TGTGCCAGCAGCAAGACAGGGCTGGACGACTACACCTTC; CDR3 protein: CASSKTGLDDYTF
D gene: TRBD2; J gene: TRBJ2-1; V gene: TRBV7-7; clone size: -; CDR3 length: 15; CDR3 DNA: TGTGCTAGCAGCTTAAGGAGGGAGGGTTGGAATGAGCAGTTCTTC; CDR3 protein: CASSLRREGWNEQFF
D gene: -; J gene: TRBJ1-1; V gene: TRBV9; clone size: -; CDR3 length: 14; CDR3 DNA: TGTGCCAGCAGCGAGACGGGACAGAACACTGAAGCTTTCTTT; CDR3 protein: CASSETGQNTEAFF
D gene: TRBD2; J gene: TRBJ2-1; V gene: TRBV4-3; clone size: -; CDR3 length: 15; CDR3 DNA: TGCGCCAGCAGCCAATATAGCGGGACCCCCAATGAGCAGTTCTTC; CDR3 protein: CASSQYSGTPNEQFF
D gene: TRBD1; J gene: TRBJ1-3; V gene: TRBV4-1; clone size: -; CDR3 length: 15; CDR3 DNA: TGCGCCAGCAGCCCGTTTGGGACAGGAGGAAACACCATATATTTT; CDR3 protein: CASSPFGTGGNTIYF
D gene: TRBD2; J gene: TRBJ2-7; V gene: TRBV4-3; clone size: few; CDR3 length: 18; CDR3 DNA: TGCGCCAGCAGCCAAGAGGGGCTAGCGGGAGAGGTGGCCTACGAGCAGTACTTC; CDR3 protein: CASSQEGLAGEVAYEQYF
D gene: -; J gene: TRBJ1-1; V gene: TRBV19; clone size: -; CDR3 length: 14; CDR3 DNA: TGTGCCGCCACCCAGGGGTCGATGAACACTGAAGCTTTCTTT; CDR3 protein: CAATQGSMNTEAFF
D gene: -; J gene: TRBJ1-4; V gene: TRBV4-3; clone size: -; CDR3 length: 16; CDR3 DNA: TGCGCCAGCAGCCAGAGGGCGGGGGGTAGAGATGAAAAACTGTTTTTT; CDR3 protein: CASSQRAGGRDEKLFF
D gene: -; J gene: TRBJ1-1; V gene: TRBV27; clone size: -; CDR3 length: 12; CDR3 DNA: TGTGCCAGCAGTTGGGGCCAGGGTGAAGCTTTCTTT; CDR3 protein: CASSWGQGEAFF
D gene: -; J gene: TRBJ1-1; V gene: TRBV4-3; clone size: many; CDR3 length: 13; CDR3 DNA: TGCGCCAGCAGCCAAGACGGCAGGTCAGAAGCTTTCTTT; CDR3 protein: CASSQDGRSEAFF
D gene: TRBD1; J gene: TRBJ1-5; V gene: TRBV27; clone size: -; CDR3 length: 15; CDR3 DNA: TGTGCCAGCAGTACCACGACAGGGTATAGTCAGCCCCAGCATTTT; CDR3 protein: CASSTTTGYSQPQHF
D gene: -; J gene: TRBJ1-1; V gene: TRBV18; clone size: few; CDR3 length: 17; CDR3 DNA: TGTGCCAGCTCACCACCGCGGGAGGGTTGGGGGAACACTGAAGCTTTCTTT; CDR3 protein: CASSPPREGWGNTEAFF
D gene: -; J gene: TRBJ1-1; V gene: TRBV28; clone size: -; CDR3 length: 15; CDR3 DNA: TGTGCCAGCAGTCCTCCGGGACAAGTGAACACTGAAGCTTTCTTT; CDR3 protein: CASSPPGQVNTEAFF
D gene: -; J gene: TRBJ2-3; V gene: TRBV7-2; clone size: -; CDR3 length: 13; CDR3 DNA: TGTGCCAGCAGTCTAGAATTCTCAGATACGCAGTATTTT; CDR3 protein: CASSLEFSDTQYF
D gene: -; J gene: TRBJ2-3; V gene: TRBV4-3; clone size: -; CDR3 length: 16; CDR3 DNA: TGCGCCAGCAGGACCTACCTTGACAACGGTGGGGATACGCAGTATTTT; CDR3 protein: CASRTYLDNGGDTQYF
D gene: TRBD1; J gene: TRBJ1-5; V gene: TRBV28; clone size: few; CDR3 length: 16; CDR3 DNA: TGTGCCAGCAGTCTAAGGGTCAGGGGGCAGAGACAGCCCCAGCATTTT; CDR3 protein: CASSLRVRGQRQPQHF
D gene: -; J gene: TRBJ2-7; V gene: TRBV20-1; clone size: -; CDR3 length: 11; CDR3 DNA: TGCAGTGCTAGTTTTGGAGACGAGCAGTACTTC; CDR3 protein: CSASFGDEQYF
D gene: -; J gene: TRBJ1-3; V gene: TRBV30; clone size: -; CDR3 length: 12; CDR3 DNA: TGTGCCTGGGACAGCGCTGGAAACACCATATATTTT; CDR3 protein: CAWDSAGNTIYF
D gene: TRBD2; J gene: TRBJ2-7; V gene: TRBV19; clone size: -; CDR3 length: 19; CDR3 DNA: TGTGCCAGTCGCCAGGGCCCCGGAACTAGCGGGGGATGGACGGGCGAGCAGTACTTC; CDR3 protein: CASRQGPGTSGGWTGEQYF
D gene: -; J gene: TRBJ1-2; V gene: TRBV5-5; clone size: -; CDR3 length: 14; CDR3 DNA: TGTGCCAGCAGCTTGGGACTAAGGGACTATGGCTACACCTTC; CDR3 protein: CASSLGLRDYGYTF
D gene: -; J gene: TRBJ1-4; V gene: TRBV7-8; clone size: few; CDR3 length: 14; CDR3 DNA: TGTGCCAGCAGCCCGAGGCAGCTTAATGAAAAACTGTTTTTT; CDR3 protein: CASSPRQLNEKLFF
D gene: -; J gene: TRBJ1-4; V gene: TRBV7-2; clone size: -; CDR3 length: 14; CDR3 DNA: TGTGCCAGCAGCCCAACAGGGCAAGCAGAAAAACTGTTTTTT; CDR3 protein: CASSPTGQAEKLFF
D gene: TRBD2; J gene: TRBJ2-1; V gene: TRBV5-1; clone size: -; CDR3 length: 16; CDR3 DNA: TGCGCCAGCAGCCCTAGGACTAGCGGGAGTAGAGATGAGCAGTTCTTC; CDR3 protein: CASSPRTSGSRDEQFF
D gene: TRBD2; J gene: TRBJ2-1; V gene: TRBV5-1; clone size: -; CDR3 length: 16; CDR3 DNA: TGCGCCAGCACCGAAACCGGGACTAGGGCTTACAATGAGCAGTTCTTC; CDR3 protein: CASTETGTRAYNEQFF
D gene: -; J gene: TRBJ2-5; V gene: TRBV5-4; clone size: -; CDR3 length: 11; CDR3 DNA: TGTGCCAGCAGCTTGGCTGAGACCCAGTACTTC; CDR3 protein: CASSLAETQYF
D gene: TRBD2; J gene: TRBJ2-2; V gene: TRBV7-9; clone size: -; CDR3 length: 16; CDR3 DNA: TGTGCCAGCAGCTCGGGACTAGCGGAGAACACCGGGGAGCTGTTTTTT; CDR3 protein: CASSSGLAENTGELFF
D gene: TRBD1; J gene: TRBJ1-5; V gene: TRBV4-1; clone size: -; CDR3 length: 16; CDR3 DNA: TGCGCCAGCAGCCAAACCATTGGGACAGGGGGACAGCCCCAGCATTTT; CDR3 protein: CASSQTIGTGGQPQHF
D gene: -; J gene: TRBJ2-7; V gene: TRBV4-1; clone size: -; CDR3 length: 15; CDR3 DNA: TGCGCCAGCAGCCAAGATCCGGGACAACATTACGAGCAGTACTTC; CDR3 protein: CASSQDPGQHYEQYF
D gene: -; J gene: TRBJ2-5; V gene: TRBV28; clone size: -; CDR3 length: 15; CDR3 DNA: TGTGCCAGAGGAACTATCGAACGGGAGAAAGAGACCCAGTACTTC; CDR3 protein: CARGTIEREKETQYF
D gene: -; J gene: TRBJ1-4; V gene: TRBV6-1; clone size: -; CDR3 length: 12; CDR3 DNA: TGTGCCAGCAGTGAATTGGAGGAAAAACTGTTTTTT; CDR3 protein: CASSELEEKLFF
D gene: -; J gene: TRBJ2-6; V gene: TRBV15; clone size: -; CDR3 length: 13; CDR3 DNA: TGTGCCACCGCCCCCGGTTCGGCCAACGTCCTGACTTTC; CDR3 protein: CATAPGSANVLTF
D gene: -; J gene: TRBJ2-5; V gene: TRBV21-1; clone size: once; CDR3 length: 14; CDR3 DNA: TGTGCCAGCAGCAAAGGAACAGGGGGAGAGACCCAGTACTTC; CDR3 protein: CASSKGTGGETQYF
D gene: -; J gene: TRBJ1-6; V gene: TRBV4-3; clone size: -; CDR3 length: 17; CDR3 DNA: TGCGCCAGCAGCCAAGTTGGGGGGGCGAGGGGGAATTCACCCCTCCACTTT; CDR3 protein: CASSQVGGARGNSPLHF
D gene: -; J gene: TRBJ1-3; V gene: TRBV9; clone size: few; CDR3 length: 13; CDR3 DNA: TGTGCCAGCAGCGTAGGGGAGGCAAACACCATATATTTT; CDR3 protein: CASSVGEANTIYF
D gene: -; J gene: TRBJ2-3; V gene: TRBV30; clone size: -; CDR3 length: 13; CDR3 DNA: TGTGCCTGGGGTGGGGAGACCACAGATACGCAGTATTTT; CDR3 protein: CAWGGETTDTQYF
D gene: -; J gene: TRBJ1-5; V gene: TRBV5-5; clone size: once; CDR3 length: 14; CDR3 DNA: TGTGCCAGCAGCGACGGAGGGATCGATCAGCCCCAGCATTTT; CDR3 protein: CASSDGGIDQPQHF
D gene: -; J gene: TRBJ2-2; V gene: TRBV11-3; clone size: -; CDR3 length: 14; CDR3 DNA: TGCGCCAGCAGCTTAGGCGGGAACACCGGGGAGCTGTTTTTT; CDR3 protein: CASSLGGNTGELFF
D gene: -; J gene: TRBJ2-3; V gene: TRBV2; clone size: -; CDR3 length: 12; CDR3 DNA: TGTGCCAGCAGGGAAGACTGGGATACGCAGTATTTT; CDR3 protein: CASREDWDTQYF
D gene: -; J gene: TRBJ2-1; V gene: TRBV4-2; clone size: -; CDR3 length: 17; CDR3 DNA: TGTGCCAGCAGCCAAGTCGCCACAGGGAGTACCTACAATGAGCAGTTCTTC; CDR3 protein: CASSQVATGSTYNEQFF
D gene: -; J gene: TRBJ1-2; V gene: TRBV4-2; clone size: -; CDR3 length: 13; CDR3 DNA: TGTGCCAGCCGTGGGACATCTAACTATGGCTACACCTTC; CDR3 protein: CASRGTSNYGYTF
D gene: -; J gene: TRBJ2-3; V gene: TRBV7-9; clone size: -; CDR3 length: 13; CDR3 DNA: TGTGCCAGCAGCTTCGGGACTACAGATACGCAGTATTTT; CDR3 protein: CASSFGTTDTQYF
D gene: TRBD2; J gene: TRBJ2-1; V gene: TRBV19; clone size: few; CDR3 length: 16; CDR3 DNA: TGTGCCAGTAGTCCCTTAGCGGGAGGGCCAAGGAATGAGCAGTTCTTC; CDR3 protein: CASSPLAGGPRNEQFF
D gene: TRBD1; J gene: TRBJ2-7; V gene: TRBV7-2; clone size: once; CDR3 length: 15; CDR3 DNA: TGTGCCAGCAGCTATCGGACAGGGGGCTCCTACGAGCAGTACTTC; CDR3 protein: CASSYRTGGSYEQYF
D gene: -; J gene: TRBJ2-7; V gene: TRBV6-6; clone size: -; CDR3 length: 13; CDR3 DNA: TGTGCCAGCAGTTACGAGGACAGCTACGAGCAGTACTTC; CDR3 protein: CASSYEDSYEQYF
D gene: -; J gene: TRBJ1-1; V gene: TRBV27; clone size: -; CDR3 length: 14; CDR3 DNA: TGTGCCAGCAGAACAGGGTTACGGAACACTGAAGCTTTCTTT; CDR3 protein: CASRTGLRNTEAFF
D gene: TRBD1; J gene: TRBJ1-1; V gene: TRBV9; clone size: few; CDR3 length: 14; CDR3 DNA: TGTGCCAGCAGCGCGGGACAGGGGCACACTGAAGCTTTCTTT; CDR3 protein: CASSAGQGHTEAFF
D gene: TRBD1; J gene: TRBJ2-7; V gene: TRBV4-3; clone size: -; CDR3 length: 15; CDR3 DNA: TGCGCCAGCAGCCAAGTGGGGGGACAGGGCTACGAGCAGTACTTC; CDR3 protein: CASSQVGGQGYEQYF
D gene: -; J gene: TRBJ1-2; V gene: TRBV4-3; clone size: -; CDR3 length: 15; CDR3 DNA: TGCGCCAGCAGCCAAGATCAGGTCCGTTCCTATGGCTACACCTTC; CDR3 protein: CASSQDQVRSYGYTF
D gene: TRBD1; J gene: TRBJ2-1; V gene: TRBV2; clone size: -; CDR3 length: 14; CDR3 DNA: TGTGCCAGCACCCGGACAGGGGGCTCTTTTGAGCAGTTCTTC; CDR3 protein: CASTRTGGSFEQFF
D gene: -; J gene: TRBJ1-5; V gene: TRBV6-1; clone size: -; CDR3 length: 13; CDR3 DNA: TGTGCCAGCAACAGGGCGGAAAATCAGCCCCAGCATTTT; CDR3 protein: CASNRAENQPQHF
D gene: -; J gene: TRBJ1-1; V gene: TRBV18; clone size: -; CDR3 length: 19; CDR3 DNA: TGTGCCAGCTCACCCTCTTATCAGGGGAAGAGGAATATAGGGACTGAAGCTTTCTTT; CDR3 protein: CASSPSYQGKRNIGTEAFF
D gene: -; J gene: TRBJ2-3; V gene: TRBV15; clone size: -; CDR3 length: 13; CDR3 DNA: TGTGCCACCAGCAGAGATCGGGGGTGGTTGCAGTATTTT; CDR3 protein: CATSRDRGWLQYF
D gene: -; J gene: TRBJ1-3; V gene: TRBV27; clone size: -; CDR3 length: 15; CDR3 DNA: TGTGCCAGCACCTCAAACGGACTACCTGGAAACACCATATATTTT; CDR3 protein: CASTSNGLPGNTIYF
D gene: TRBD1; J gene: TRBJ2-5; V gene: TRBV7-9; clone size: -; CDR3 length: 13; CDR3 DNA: TGTGCCATCCGGACAGGGGCGCGGGAGACCCAGTACTTC; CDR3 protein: CAIRTGARETQYF
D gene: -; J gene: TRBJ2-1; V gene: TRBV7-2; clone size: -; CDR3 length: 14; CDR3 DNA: TGTGCCAGCAGTTCAGCGACTAGGCGTAATGAGCAGTTCTTC; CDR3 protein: CASSSATRRNEQFF